The source of this T cell receptor (beta chain) is a study of cytomegalovirus exposure and HLA in healthy donors. Overall study findings and caveats: A later look showed TCR association rates differing by HLA locus, highest for DRB1 and lowest for HLA-C. The authors enumerated over 150 TCR beta chains as linked to cytomegalovirus. Later analysis found that TCR beta chains associated with HLA were more clonally expanded than other, equally common chains.

PCR employed 60 Vbeta and 13 Jbeta primers. Clones were read by immunoSEQ multiplex PCR, and TCRdb kept only the in-frame ones, dropping some. The table lists fewer than 150,000 clones, over 70% of them singletons. A remark on this clone: The antigen is undetermined.

CDR3 length: 15 amino acids. CDR1 is SGHTA, CDR2 FQGNSA, per germline. V was pared by 1 base and J by 4 bases, with 12 bases between. Everyone who donated was a healthy bone marrow donor. The sample comprised PBMCs. The chain combines TRBV7-2 with TRBJ2-3, with D tentatively TRBD2 (5 bases). This TCR was recovered from a young man in good health and CMV-seronegative. CDR3 amino acids: CASSLVGVEADTQYF. The CDR3 nucleotides read TGTGCCAGCAGCTTAGTCGGGGTAGAGGCAGATACGCAGTATTTT.